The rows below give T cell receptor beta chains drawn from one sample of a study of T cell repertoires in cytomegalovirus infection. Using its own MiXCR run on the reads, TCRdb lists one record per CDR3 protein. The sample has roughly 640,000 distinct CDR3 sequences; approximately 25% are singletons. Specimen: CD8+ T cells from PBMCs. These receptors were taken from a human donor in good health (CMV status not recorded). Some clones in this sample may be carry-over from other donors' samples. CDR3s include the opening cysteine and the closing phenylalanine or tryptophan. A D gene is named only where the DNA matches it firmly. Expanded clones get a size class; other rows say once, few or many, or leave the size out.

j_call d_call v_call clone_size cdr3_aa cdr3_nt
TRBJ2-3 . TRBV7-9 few CASSLYPDGPRTDTQYF TGTGCCAGCAGCTTATACCCCGACGGTCCTCGTACAGATACGCAGTATTTT
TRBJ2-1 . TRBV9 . CASSVVWTDNEQFF TGTGCCAGCAGCGTAGTATGGACCGACAATGAGCAGTTCTTC
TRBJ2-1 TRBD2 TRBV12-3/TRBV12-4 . CASSLAGPRLNEQFF TGTGCCAGCAGTCTAGCGGGGCCCCGCCTAAATGAGCAGTTCTTC
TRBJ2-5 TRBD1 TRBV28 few CASRLTGAAETQYF TGTGCCAGCAGGCTTACAGGGGCTGCGGAGACCCAGTACTTC
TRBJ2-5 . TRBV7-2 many CASSVPDLQETQYF TGTGCCAGCAGCGTGCCAGACCTACAAGAGACCCAGTACTTC
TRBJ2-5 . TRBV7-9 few CASSPGRSLQETQYF TGTGCCAGCAGCCCGGGACGGTCCTTACAAGAGACCCAGTACTTC
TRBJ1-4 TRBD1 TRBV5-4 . CASRRDRGDEKLFF TGTGCCAGCAGACGGGACAGGGGGGATGAAAAACTGTTTTTT
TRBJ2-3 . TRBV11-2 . CASQTTADTQYF TGTGCCAGCCAGACCACGGCAGATACGCAGTATTTT
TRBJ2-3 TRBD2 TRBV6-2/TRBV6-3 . CANSRETSGVLGDTQYF TGTGCCAACAGCCGTGAGACTAGCGGGGTCCTGGGGGATACGCAGTATTTT
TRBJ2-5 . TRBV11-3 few CASGRGLGETQYF TGTGCCAGCGGTCGGGGTCTAGGAGAGACCCAGTACTTC
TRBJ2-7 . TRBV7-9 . CASSLAGVEQYF TGTGCCAGCAGCTTAGCCGGGGTCGAGCAGTACTTC
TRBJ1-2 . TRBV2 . CASALGRSGYGYTF TGTGCCAGCGCGCTAGGCCGATCGGGCTATGGCTACACCTTC
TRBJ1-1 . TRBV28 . CASSSKGRLNTEAFF TGTGCCAGCAGTTCCAAAGGCAGATTGAACACTGAAGCTTTCTTT
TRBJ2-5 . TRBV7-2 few CASSLPTEETQYF TGTGCCAGCAGCCTACCGACGGAAGAGACCCAGTACTTC
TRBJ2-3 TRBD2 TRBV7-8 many CASSFYRTSGTDTQYF TGTGCCAGCAGCTTCTACCGGACTAGCGGCACAGATACGCAGTATTTT
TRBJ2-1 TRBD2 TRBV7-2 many CASSLDLAGGRTNEQFF TGTGCCAGCAGCTTAGACCTAGCGGGGGGGCGGACCAATGAGCAGTTCTTC
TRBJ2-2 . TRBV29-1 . CSAFVTGELFF TGCAGCGCCTTTGTCACCGGGGAGCTGTTTTTT
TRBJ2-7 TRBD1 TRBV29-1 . CSVEGGQDYEQYF TGCAGCGTTGAGGGGGGACAGGACTACGAGCAGTACTTC
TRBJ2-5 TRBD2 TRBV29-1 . CSADQLGLAGQETQYF TGCAGCGCTGACCAATTGGGACTAGCGGGACAAGAGACCCAGTACTTC
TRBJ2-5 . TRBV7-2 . CASSYSQGHPSERTQYF TGTGCCAGCAGCTACTCACAGGGACATCCCTCCGAAAGAACCCAGTACTTC
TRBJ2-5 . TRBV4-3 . CASSQDVPGWQETQYF TGCGCCAGCAGCCAAGATGTACCGGGGTGGCAAGAGACCCAGTACTTC
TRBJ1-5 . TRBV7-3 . CDSSLGGFNQPQHF TGTGACAGCAGCTTAGGCGGATTTAATCAGCCCCAGCATTTT
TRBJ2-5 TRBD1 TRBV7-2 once CASSTKDRALQETQYF TGTGCCAGCAGCACAAAGGACAGGGCCCTCCAAGAGACCCAGTACTTC
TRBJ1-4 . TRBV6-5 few CASSSTSDSANEKLFF TGTGCCAGCAGTTCGACCTCAGATTCGGCTAATGAAAAACTGTTTTTT
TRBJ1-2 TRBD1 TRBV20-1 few CSASDTGESYGYTF TGCAGTGCTAGCGATACAGGGGAGTCCTATGGCTACACCTTC
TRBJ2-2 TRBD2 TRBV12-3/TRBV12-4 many CASSSSSGGDTGELFF TGTGCCAGCAGTTCCTCTAGCGGGGGAGACACCGGGGAGCTGTTTTTT
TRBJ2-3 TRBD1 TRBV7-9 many CASSSSDVRQGDPTDTQYF TGTGCCAGCAGCTCGAGCGATGTAAGACAGGGGGATCCCACAGATACGCAGTATTTT
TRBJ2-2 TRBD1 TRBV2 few CASSTRWDRANTGELFF TGTGCCAGCAGCACCCGCTGGGACAGGGCGAACACCGGGGAGCTGTTTTTT
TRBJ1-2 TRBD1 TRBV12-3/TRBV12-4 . CASSRTGEGIGYTF TGTGCCAGCAGTCGGACAGGGGAGGGAATTGGCTACACCTTC
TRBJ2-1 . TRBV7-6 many CASSLVYYNEQFF TGTGCCAGCAGCTTAGTCTACTACAATGAGCAGTTCTTC
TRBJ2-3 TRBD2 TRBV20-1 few CSASGGDTQYF TGCAGTGCTAGCGGGGGGGATACGCAGTATTTT
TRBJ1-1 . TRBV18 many CASSLTAGMNTEAFF TGTGCCAGCTCACTCACAGCCGGTATGAACACTGAAGCTTTCTTT